The rows below give T cell receptor beta chains drawn from one sample of a study of OX40 agonist ivuxolimab in advanced cancers. Sequencing used immunoSEQ multiplex PCR; TCRdb keeps in-frame clones, though not all of them. The table lists 77,000 or so clones, more than 80% of them singletons, with 2.2% in the top ten. Sequenced material: CD4+ or CD8+ T cells sorted from blood, taken in a trial of the OX40 agonist ivuxolimab. These receptors were obtained from an adult with an advanced solid tumor such as melanoma, head and neck, liver or kidney cancer. The CDR3 runs from the conserved cysteine through the conserved F or W. The order of the fields is V gene, clone size, J gene, D gene, CDR3 length, CDR3 protein, CDR3 DNA. The D gene is left open where the match is weak. Clone size appears in some rows only: once, few, many, or a class for an expanded clone.

V gene: TRBV18; clone size: once; J gene: TRBJ2-5; D gene: TRBD1; CDR3 length: 15; CDR3 protein: CASSPGGQSKETQYF; CDR3 DNA: TGTGCCAGCTCACCAGGGGGACAGAGTAAAGAGACCCAGTACTTC
V gene: TRBV30; clone size: -; J gene: TRBJ2-7; D gene: TRBD1; CDR3 length: 14; CDR3 protein: CACQKGGQGLEQYF; CDR3 DNA: TGTGCCTGTCAAAAAGGGGGACAGGGGCTCGAGCAGTACTTC
V gene: TRBV9; clone size: -; J gene: TRBJ2-7; D gene: -; CDR3 length: 15; CDR3 protein: CASSVYPGISYEQYF; CDR3 DNA: TGTGCCAGCAGCGTATACCCAGGGATCAGCTACGAGCAGTACTTC
V gene: TRBV9; clone size: few; J gene: TRBJ1-2; D gene: -; CDR3 length: 14; CDR3 protein: CASSSETGPRGYTF; CDR3 DNA: TGTGCCAGCAGCAGTGAGACAGGCCCAAGGGGCTACACCTTC
V gene: TRBV7-6; clone size: -; J gene: TRBJ1-5; D gene: -; CDR3 length: 14; CDR3 protein: CASSTRDGYQPQHF; CDR3 DNA: TGTGCCAGCAGCACCAGGGACGGCTATCAGCCCCAGCATTTT
V gene: TRBV10-3; clone size: -; J gene: TRBJ2-1; D gene: -; CDR3 length: 17; CDR3 protein: CATRGISGLSSYNEQFF; CDR3 DNA: TGTGCCACCCGAGGGATCTCAGGGTTGAGCTCCTACAATGAGCAGTTCTTC
V gene: TRBV2; clone size: -; J gene: TRBJ1-2; D gene: -; CDR3 length: 13; CDR3 protein: CASSVDSVYGYTF; CDR3 DNA: TGTGCCAGCAGCGTGGACAGTGTCTATGGCTACACCTTC
V gene: TRBV7-9; clone size: -; J gene: TRBJ1-4; D gene: TRBD1; CDR3 length: 14; CDR3 protein: CASRGQGTNEKLFF; CDR3 DNA: TGTGCCAGCAGGGGACAGGGAACTAATGAAAAACTGTTTTTT
V gene: TRBV5-1; clone size: -; J gene: TRBJ2-5; D gene: TRBD2; CDR3 length: 16; CDR3 protein: CASRRSPNGRQETQYF; CDR3 DNA: TGCGCCAGCCGGCGGAGCCCGAACGGGAGGCAAGAGACCCAGTACTTC
V gene: TRBV7-8; clone size: -; J gene: TRBJ2-7; D gene: TRBD2; CDR3 length: 13; CDR3 protein: CATSIVAGGEQYF; CDR3 DNA: TGTGCCACTAGTATAGTAGCGGGAGGCGAGCAGTACTTC